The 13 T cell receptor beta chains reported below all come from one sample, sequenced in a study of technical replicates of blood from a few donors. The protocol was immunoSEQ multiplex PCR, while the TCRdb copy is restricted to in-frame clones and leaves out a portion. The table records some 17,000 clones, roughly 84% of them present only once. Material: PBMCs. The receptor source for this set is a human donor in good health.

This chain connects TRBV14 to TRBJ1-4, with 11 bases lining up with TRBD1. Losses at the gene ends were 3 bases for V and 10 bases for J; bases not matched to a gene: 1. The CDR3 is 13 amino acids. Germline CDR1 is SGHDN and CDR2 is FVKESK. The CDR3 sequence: CASSHGTGGKLFF. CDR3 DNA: TGTGCCAGCAGCCACGGGACAGGGGGAAAACTGTTTTTT.

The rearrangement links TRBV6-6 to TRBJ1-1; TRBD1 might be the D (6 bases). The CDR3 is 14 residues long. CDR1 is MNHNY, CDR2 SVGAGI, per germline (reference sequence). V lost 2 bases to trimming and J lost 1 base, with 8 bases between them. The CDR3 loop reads CASSYTQGNTEAFF. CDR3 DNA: TGTGCCAGCAGTTACACACAGGGGAACACTGAAGCTTTCTTT.

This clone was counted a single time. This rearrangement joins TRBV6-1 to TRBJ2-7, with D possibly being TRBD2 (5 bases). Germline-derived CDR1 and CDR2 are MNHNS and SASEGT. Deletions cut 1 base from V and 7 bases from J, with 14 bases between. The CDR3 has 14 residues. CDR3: CASSEVGEPGEQYF. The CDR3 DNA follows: TGTGCCAGCAGTGAAGTGGGAGAACCGGGGGAGCAGTACTTC.

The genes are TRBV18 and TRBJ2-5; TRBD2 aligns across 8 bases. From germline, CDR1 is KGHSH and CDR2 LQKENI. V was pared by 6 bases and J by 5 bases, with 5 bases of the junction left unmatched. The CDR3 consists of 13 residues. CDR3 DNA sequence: TGTGCCAGCTCTCGCGGGGGGTCCGAGACCCAGTACTTC. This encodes CASSRGGSETQYF.

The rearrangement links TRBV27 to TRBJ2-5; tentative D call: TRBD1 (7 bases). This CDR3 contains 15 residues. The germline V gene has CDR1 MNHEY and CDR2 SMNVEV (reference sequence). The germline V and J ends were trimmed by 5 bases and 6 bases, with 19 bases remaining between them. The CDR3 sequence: CASSQGGPGVKTQYF. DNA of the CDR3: TGTGCCAGCAGTCAAGGGGGCCCGGGGGTGAAGACCCAGTACTTC.

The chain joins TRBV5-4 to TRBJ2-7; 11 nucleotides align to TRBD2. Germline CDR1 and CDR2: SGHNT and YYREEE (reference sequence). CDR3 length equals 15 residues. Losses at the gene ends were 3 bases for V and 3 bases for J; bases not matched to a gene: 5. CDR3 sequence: CASSSGTSGYYEQYF. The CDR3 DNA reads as TGTGCCAGCAGCTCCGGGACTAGCGGTTACTACGAGCAGTACTTC.

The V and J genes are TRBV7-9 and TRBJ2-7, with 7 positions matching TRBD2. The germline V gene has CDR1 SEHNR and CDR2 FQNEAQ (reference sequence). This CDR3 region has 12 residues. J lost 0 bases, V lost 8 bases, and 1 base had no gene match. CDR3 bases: TGTGCCAGCGGCGGGAGCTCCTACGAGCAGTACTTC. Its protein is CASGGSSYEQYF.

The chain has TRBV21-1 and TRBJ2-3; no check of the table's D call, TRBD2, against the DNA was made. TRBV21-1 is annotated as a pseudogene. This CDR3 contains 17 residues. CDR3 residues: CASSNTGLAEFSDTQYF. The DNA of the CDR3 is TGTGCCAGCAGCAACACGGGACTAGCGGAGTTTTCAGATACGCAGTATTTT.

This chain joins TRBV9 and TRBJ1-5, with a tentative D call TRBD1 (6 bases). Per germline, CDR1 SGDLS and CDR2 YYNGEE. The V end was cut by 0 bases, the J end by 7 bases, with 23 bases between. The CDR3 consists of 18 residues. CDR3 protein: CASSVEGRARGARQPQHF. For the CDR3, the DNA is TGTGCCAGCAGCGTAGAAGGGCGGGCTCGGGGGGCGAGACAGCCCCAGCATTTT.

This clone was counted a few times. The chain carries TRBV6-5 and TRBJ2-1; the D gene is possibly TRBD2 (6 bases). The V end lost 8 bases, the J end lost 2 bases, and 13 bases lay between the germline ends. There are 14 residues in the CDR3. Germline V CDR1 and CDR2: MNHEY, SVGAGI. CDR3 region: CASGREFTYNEQFF. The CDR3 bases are TGTGCCAGCGGCCGGGAGTTCACCTACAATGAGCAGTTCTTC.

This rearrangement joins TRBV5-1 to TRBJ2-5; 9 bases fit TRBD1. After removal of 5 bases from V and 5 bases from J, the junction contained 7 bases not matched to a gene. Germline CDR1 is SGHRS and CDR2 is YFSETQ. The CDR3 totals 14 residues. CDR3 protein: CASRRDREKETQYF. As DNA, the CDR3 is TGCGCCAGCAGGCGGGACAGGGAAAAGGAGACCCAGTACTTC.

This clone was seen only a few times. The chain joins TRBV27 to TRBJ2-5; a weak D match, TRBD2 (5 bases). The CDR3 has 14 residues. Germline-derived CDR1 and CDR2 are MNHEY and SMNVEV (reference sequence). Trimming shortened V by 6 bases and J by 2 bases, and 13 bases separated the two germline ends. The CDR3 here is CASRQWRVQETQYF. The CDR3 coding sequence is TGTGCCAGCAGACAGTGGCGGGTACAAGAGACCCAGTACTTC.

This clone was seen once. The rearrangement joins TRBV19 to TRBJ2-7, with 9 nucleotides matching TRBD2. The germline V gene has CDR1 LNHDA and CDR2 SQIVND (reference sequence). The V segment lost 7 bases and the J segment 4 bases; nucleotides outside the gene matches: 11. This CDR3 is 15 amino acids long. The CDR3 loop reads CASTLGSSGTYEQYF. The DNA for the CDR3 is TGTGCCAGTACCCTGGGTTCTAGCGGGACGTACGAGCAGTACTTC.